The source of this T cell receptor beta chain is a study of identical twins. CDR1 and CDR2 from the germline V gene are ENHRY and SYGVKD. Deletions cut 10 bases from V and 5 bases from J, with 10 bases between. This CDR3 comprises 11 residues. Healthy Caucasians provided all donations. This clonotype was picked up many times. Its target is not known. From the 5' RACE reads, TCRdb called clonotypes with MiXCR, one entry per CDR3 protein. The sample comprises 200,000 or so distinct CDR3 sequences, under 10% of which are singletons, and more than 1.5% rests with the top ten. The study's findings and limits: Low generation probability was overrepresented in out-of-frame alpha sequences shared by twins. Models underestimated how often monozygotic twins shared out-of-frame TCR alpha.

This same sample was also taken into another study, of yellow fever vaccine responses in identical twins.

The TCR originated in a young woman in good health. V is TRBV10-3 and J is TRBJ2-3, with D hard to call. The source material was memory (CD45RO+) T cells sorted from blood. In DNA, the CDR3 is TGTGCCACCAGCCTCGGAGATACGCAGTATTTT. It encodes CATSLGDTQYF.